This T cell receptor (beta chain) was found in a study of blood T cell repertoires in COVID-19. About the study: Acute-phase and convalescent COVID-19 samples originated in the United States, Italy and Spain. Nucleic acid was either cDNA or gDNA, and it came from T cells, B-cell-depleted T cells, or PBMCs.

The germline gives CDR1 LGHDT, CDR2 YNNKEL (reference sequence). V lost 1 base, J lost 0 bases, and 13 bases lay in between. The CDR3 length is 16 residues. The study drew participants aged about 18 to 95 years from some 24 US areas. Self-reported history from a screening survey and questionnaire set each donor's cohort. The method was immunoSEQ multiplex PCR; TCRdb's version includes in-frame clones alone and lacks a portion of them. The sample records over 250,000 clones, less than 90% being singletons. The count of this clone is one. This receptor was identified in a woman in her fifties or sixties who had recovered from COVID-19. Sequencing was done on a sample of PBMCs or T cells enriched from blood (not recorded which). The rearrangement uses TRBV3-1 (or the pseudogene TRBV3-2) and TRBJ2-7; a possible D gene is TRBD2 (5 bases). CDR3 residues: CASSQVKTTNSYEQYF. DNA for the CDR3: TGTGCCAGCAGCCAAGTTAAGACTACCAACTCCTACGAGCAGTACTTC.